This T cell receptor beta chain was recovered during a study of beta chain features in type 1 diabetes. Points on this clone: What it binds is unknown.

Since all of the isolated RNA was reverse transcribed, expressed TCRB transcripts were what got sequenced. Only in-frame clones appear in the TCRdb table, and some are missing; sequencing was by immunoSEQ multiplex PCR. The sample lists hundreds of thousands of clones; 25% to 35% were seen once. V lost 4 bases to trimming and J lost 4 bases; unmatched junction nucleotides: 7. Germline CDR1 LNHDA, CDR2 SQIVND (reference sequence). The CDR3 consists of 16 residues. Findings and limits, study-wide: High-TCR-expressing cells could be over-represented by cDNA sequencing. All four CD4+ subsets of Type 1 diabetes patients contained TCRB CDR3s that were moderately but significantly shorter.

Based on CD45RO/CCR7/CD25/CD127/CD95/CD27, CD4+ regulatory, stem cell-like memory, naive and central memory cells were sorted. The gene calls are TRBV19 and TRBJ2-2, with TRBD2 matching 9 bases. The origin of this receptor is a man younger than 35 in good health. The specimen sequenced was naive CD4+ T cells from blood. The CDR3: CASSKLAGVGTGELFF. CDR3 nucleotides: TGTGCCAGTAGTAAATTAGCGGGAGTCGGCACCGGGGAGCTGTTTTTT.